Listed below are T cell receptor beta chains from one sample, sequenced in a study of blood T cell repertoires in COVID-19. Method: immunoSEQ multiplex PCR; TCRdb's copy keeps in-frame clones and lacks some. The table has fewer than 250,000 clones, approximately 83% seen once; the top ten hold 3.8%. Sequencing was done on a sample of PBMCs or T cells enriched from blood (not recorded which). These receptor sequences come from a middle-aged woman with acute COVID-19. CDR3s include the opening cysteine and the closing phenylalanine or tryptophan. The D gene is left open where the match is weak. A row's size may be missing; if present it is once, few, many or a size class.

>TRBV19|TRBD1|12|-|TRBJ2-7
CASRGTGLEQYF
TGTGCCAGTAGGGGGACAGGGTTGGAGCAGTACTTC
>TRBV13|-|15|-|TRBJ2-7
CASSISRTEEGEQYF
TGTGCCAGCAGCATTTCCCGGACAGAAGAAGGAGAGCAGTACTTC
>TRBV7-3|-|13|-|TRBJ2-5
CASSSGLWETQYF
TGTGCCAGCAGCTCGGGACTTTGGGAGACCCAGTACTTC
>TRBV12-3/TRBV12-4|-|13|-|TRBJ1-2
CASSLARGYGYTF
TGTGCCAGCAGTTTGGCCAGGGGCTATGGCTACACCTTC
>TRBV19|-|15|-|TRBJ1-2
CASSPRGGSNYGYTF
TGTGCCAGTAGCCCCCGAGGGGGATCTAACTATGGCTACACCTTC
>TRBV2|TRBD2|14|few|TRBJ2-5
CASTRTSGKETQYF
TGTGCCAGCACCCGGACTAGCGGGAAAGAGACCCAGTACTTC
>TRBV10-3|-|16|-|TRBJ1-1
CAIRGGETAMNTEAFF
TGTGCCATCAGGGGGGGAGAGACAGCTATGAACACTGAAGCTTTCTTT
>TRBV5-8|-|17|-|TRBJ2-4
CASSPGKGGGAKNIQYF
TGTGCCAGCAGCCCCGGTAAGGGGGGGGGAGCCAAAAACATTCAGTACTTC
>TRBV28|-|14|-|TRBJ2-7
CASRGGPSPYEQYF
TGTGCCAGCAGGGGGGGGCCGTCCCCCTACGAGCAGTACTTC
>TRBV4-1|TRBD2|17|-|TRBJ2-3
CASSQSRLADRTDTQYF
TGCGCCAGCAGCCAATCAAGACTAGCCGACCGCACAGATACGCAGTATTTT
>TRBV7-8|-|15|-|TRBJ2-2
CASSPKGANTGELFF
TGTGCCAGCAGCCCAAAAGGGGCGAACACCGGGGAGCTGTTTTTT
>TRBV7-9|-|14|-|TRBJ1-1
CASSFTGLNTEAFF
TGTGCCAGCAGCTTTACGGGATTGAACACTGAAGCTTTCTTT
>TRBV7-8|-|15|-|TRBJ1-5
CASSLIPGVGQPQHF
TGTGCCAGCAGCTTAATTCCCGGGGTAGGGCAGCCCCAGCATTTT
>TRBV7-9|TRBD1|15|-|TRBJ1-2
CASSETVQGAVGYTF
TGTGCCAGCAGCGAAACGGTACAGGGGGCTGTTGGCTACACCTTC
>TRBV7-8|TRBD2|16|-|TRBJ2-3
CASSSYGLAVTDTQYF
TGTGCCAGCAGCTCTTACGGACTAGCGGTCACAGATACGCAGTATTTT
>TRBV6-5|TRBD2|11|-|TRBJ2-1
CASRGRDEQFF
TGTGCCAGCAGGGGGAGGGATGAGCAGTTCTTC
>TRBV7-3|TRBD2|15|-|TRBJ2-1
CASSLGSGRVDEQFF
TGTGCCAGCAGCTTAGGAAGCGGGAGAGTAGATGAGCAGTTCTTC
>TRBV6-6|TRBD1|16|-|TRBJ1-5
CASSYSTGVSNQPQHF
TGTGCCAGCAGTTACTCTACAGGGGTCTCCAATCAGCCCCAGCATTTT
>TRBV7-2|-|15|-|TRBJ2-1
CASHSSLVGYNEQFF
TGTGCCAGCCATTCAAGCTTAGTTGGTTACAATGAGCAGTTCTTC
>TRBV7-9|TRBD2|16|-|TRBJ2-1
CASSLAAGGRYNEQFF
TGTGCCAGCAGCTTGGCAGCGGGAGGAAGGTACAATGAGCAGTTCTTC
>TRBV30|TRBD1|15|-|TRBJ1-3
CALLHPGGSGNTIYF
TGTGCCTTACTCCACCCAGGGGGTTCTGGAAACACCATATATTTT
>TRBV4-1|-|14|-|TRBJ2-1
CASSQGGGGSEQFF
TGCGCCAGCAGCCAGGGGGGAGGGGGGAGTGAGCAGTTCTTC
>TRBV28|-|13|-|TRBJ1-1
CASSPRVTGEAFF
TGTGCCAGCAGTCCTAGGGTCACAGGTGAAGCTTTCTTT
>TRBV7-9|-|10|-|TRBJ2-1
CASSGGEQFF
TGTGCCAGCAGCGGGGGGGAGCAGTTCTTC
>TRBV19|-|14|once|TRBJ1-1
CASSINTPNTEAFF
TGTGCCAGTAGTATTAACACCCCCAACACTGAAGCTTTCTTT
>TRBV28|TRBD1|16|-|TRBJ1-2
CASSSLGTAGGGGYTF
TGTGCCAGCAGTTCCCTCGGGACGGCAGGGGGCGGCGGCTACACCTTC
>TRBV3-1/TRBV3-2|-|18|-|TRBJ1-4
CASSPGWGGAGLGEKLFF
TGTGCCAGCAGCCCAGGCTGGGGGGGCGCGGGGCTGGGTGAAAAACTGTTTTTT
>TRBV19|-|17|-|TRBJ1-5
CASSPRTETYSNQPQHF
TGTGCCAGTAGTCCGAGGACAGAAACTTATAGCAATCAGCCCCAGCATTTT
>TRBV7-2|TRBD2|16|many|TRBJ2-7
CASSSGLAGVGYEQYF
TGTGCCAGCAGCTCGGGACTAGCGGGAGTCGGGTACGAGCAGTACTTC
>TRBV7-9|-|16|once|TRBJ2-3
CASSPWTGRETDTQYF
TGTGCCAGCAGCCCCTGGACGGGAAGGGAGACAGATACGCAGTATTTT
>TRBV6-1|TRBD2|15|-|TRBJ2-5
CASSERTSGSETQYF
TGTGCCAGCAGTGAACGGACTAGCGGGAGCGAGACCCAGTACTTC
>TRBV2|-|12|-|TRBJ2-7
CASSADSGTGYF
TGTGCCAGCAGTGCTGATTCTGGGACTGGGTACTTC
>TRBV30|-|13|-|TRBJ1-5
CAWSTETYQPQHF
TGTGCCTGGAGCACAGAGACCTATCAGCCCCAGCATTTT
>TRBV6-5|TRBD1|14|-|TRBJ2-1
CASSRDRAYNEQFF
TGTGCCAGCAGCCGGGACAGGGCCTACAATGAGCAGTTCTTC
>TRBV19|-|14|-|TRBJ1-5
CASNRRDSNQPQHF
TGTGCCAGTAACCGGCGGGATAGCAATCAGCCCCAGCATTTT
>TRBV6-1|-|11|few|TRBJ1-1
CASSDRAEAFF
TGTGCCAGCAGTGACAGGGCGGAAGCTTTCTTT
>TRBV10-1|-|15|-|TRBJ1-5
CASSVGGDSNQPQHF
TGCGCCAGCAGTGTCGGGGGGGATAGCAATCAGCCCCAGCATTTT
>TRBV11-2|-|15|-|TRBJ2-3
CASSPSPVTTDTQYF
TGTGCCAGCAGCCCTAGCCCGGTTACCACAGATACGCAGTATTTT
>TRBV6-5|-|15|-|TRBJ2-3
CASSRRQARTDTQYF
TGTGCCAGCAGCCGTCGACAGGCCCGCACAGATACGCAGTATTTT
>TRBV6-5|-|13|-|TRBJ1-6
CASKERNNSPLHF
TGTGCCAGCAAAGAGAGAAATAATTCACCCCTCCACTTT
>TRBV7-9|-|15|many|TRBJ2-7
CASSLWGGSSYEQYF
TGTGCCAGCAGCTTGTGGGGCGGCAGTTCCTACGAGCAGTACTTC